Below, one T cell receptor beta chain is given with its context. There are 16 residues in the CDR3. V was pared by 3 bases and J by 0 bases, with 13 bases between. Germline V lookup: CDR1 SGHRS, CDR2 YFSETQ. Authors' data handling: Using reference gene primer amplification, nucleated cell counts were estimated. Assay used: immunoSEQ multiplex PCR; TCRdb lists only in-frame clones, some missing. That table is the source of V, J and clone size, and D and trimming were worked out from the DNA. The table lists 28,000 or so clones, 88% of them singletons. This sample was included in a study of blood T cell repertoires in COVID-19. Study-level background: T cells, B-cell-depleted T cells, or PBMCs provided the cDNA or gDNA that served as material.

The chain recombines TRBV5-1 with TRBJ1-5, with D tentatively TRBD1 (5 bases). Sequenced: peripheral blood. The TCR originated in a woman in her forties or fifties with active COVID-19. In nucleotides, the CDR3 is TGCGCCAGCAGCTGGGGGACTCAGGGTAGCAATCAGCCCCAGCATTTT. It is translated as CASSWGTQGSNQPQHF.